The TCR beta chain described here comes from a study of blood T cell repertoires in COVID-19. Study summary: The origin of the acute and convalescent COVID-19 samples was the United States, Italy and Spain. PBMCs, B-cell-depleted T cells, or T cells were the source of the cDNA or gDNA that made up the material.

Only one count was recorded for this clone. TCRdb keeps only in-frame clones here, not all; method: immunoSEQ multiplex PCR. The sample includes roughly 150,000 clones, 70% to 90% seen only once; the top ten take 8% to 13%. This clonotype was sampled from a woman aged 80 or over with acute or convalescent COVID-19. Sequenced material: peripheral blood.

As DNA, the CDR3 is TGCGCCAGCAGCTTGGAAACGGGCGAGCAGTACTTC. Protein: CASSLETGEQYF. The V gene is TRBV5-1, the J gene TRBJ2-7; D ambiguous. The CDR3 spans 12 residues. V was trimmed by 0 bases and J by 6 bases, leaving 7 bases between them. Germline V gives CDR1 SGHRS, CDR2 YFSETQ.